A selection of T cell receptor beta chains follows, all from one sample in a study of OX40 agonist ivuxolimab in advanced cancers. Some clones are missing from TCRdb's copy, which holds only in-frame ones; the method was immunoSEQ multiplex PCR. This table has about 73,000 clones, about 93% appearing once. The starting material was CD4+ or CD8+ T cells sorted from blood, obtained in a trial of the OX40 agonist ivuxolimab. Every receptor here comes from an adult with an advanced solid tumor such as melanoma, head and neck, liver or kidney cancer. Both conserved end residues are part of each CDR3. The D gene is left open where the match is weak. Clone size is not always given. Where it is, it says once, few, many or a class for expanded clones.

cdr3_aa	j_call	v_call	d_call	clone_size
CASSLWTGGQNIQYF	TRBJ2-4	TRBV7-9	TRBD1	-
CANLRDRVSNQPQHF	TRBJ1-5	TRBV15	TRBD1	-
CSVQTRRSETQYF	TRBJ2-5	TRBV29-1	-	-
CASSPGGGDTEAFF	TRBJ1-1	TRBV18	TRBD1	-
CASSRTGARNEQFF	TRBJ2-1	TRBV28	TRBD1	-
CASSQGYRASGANVLTF	TRBJ2-6	TRBV14	-	-
CASSLWPTDNEQFF	TRBJ2-1	TRBV5-8	-	-
CASSLRTGIVEQFF	TRBJ2-1	TRBV5-4	TRBD1	-
CASSQGVLAGYNEQFF	TRBJ2-1	TRBV4-2	TRBD2	-
CASIPDRDTEAFF	TRBJ1-1	TRBV28	TRBD1	-
CAISEGEGITDTQYF	TRBJ2-3	TRBV10-3	TRBD2	-
CASTPGGANVLTF	TRBJ2-6	TRBV28	-	few
CAWSRDNNQPQHF	TRBJ1-5	TRBV30	-	-
CAWKRLAGGTGELFF	TRBJ2-2	TRBV30	TRBD2	once